This T cell receptor (beta chain) was captured by sequencing in a study of response to subunit inactivated influenza vaccine. TCRdb passed the RT-PCR reads through MiXCR, listing each CDR3 protein once. The repertoire holds some 550,000 distinct CDR3 sequences, with 20% to 25% as singletons. CDR1 ENHRY and CDR2 SYGVKD come from the germline V gene. V lost 0 bases and J 7 bases, leaving 16 bases between the germline ends. This CDR3 is 16 amino acids long. These data were also filed under a second study, of T cells expressing NK-cell markers. That report notes: Generation of TCR beta cDNA was performed by 5'RACE template switching incorporating UMIs. Repertoires of TCR beta were obtained from T cells sorted as CD3+CD56+NKG2C+, CD3+CD56+NKG2C- and CD3+CD56-NKG2C+.

The sample was CD4+ T cells sorted from PBMCs, taken 12 days after vaccination. The chain links TRBV10-3 to TRBJ2-1, with unresolved D. The origin of this receptor is a man in his fifties or sixties who received an inactivated influenza vaccine. The CDR3 sequence: CAISESVRSRANEQFF. Here the CDR3 DNA reads TGTGCCATCAGTGAGTCTGTGCGGAGTAGGGCGAATGAGCAGTTCTTC.